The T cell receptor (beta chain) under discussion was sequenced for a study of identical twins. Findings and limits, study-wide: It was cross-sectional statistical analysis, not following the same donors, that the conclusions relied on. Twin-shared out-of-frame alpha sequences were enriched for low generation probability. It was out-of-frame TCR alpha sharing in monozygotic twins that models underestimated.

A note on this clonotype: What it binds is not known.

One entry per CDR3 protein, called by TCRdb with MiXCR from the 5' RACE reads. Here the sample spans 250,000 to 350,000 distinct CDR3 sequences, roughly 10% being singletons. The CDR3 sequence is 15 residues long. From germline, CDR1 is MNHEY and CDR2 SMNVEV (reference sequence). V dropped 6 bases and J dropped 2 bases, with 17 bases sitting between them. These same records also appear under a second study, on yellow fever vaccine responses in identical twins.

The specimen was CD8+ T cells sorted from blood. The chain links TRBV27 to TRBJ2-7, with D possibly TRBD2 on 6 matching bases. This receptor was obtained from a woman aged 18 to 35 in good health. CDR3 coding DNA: TGTGCCAGCAGCATATCGACACGCGGGACCTACGAGCAGTACTTC. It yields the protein CASSISTRGTYEQYF.